Below are 10 T cell receptor beta chains sequenced from a single sample in a study of early T cells in non-severe SARS-CoV-2 infection. TCRdb called the 5' RACE reads again in MiXCR, with one record for every CDR3 protein. Of 70,000 to 90,000 distinct CDR3 sequences in the sample, around 11% are singletons; the top ten hold approximately 4.5%. Input material: whole blood. The receptor source for this set is an adult who was a healthcare worker with PCR-confirmed SARS-CoV-2 infection or an uninfected control (not recorded which).

As concerns this clonotype: A much larger clonotype is one base distant, so this may be a read error. J is TRBJ2-1 and V is TRBV7-6; D possibly uses TRBD1 or TRBD2 (6 bases each). Germline V gives CDR1 SGHVS, CDR2 FNYEAQ. The CDR3 contains 13 residues. The CDR3 region is CTSSPFGGREQFF. The CDR3 DNA sequence: TGTACCAGCAGCCCCTTCGGGGGCCGTGAGCAGTTCTTC.

This clonotype has just a few counts. This chain uses TRBV13 with TRBJ1-1, with 7 positions matching TRBD1. V lost 3 bases to trimming and J lost 4 bases; unmatched junction nucleotides: 11. The germline CDR1 and CDR2 sequences are PRHDT and FYEKMQ (reference sequence). The CDR3 totals 16 residues. CDR3 in DNA: TGTGCCAGCAGCTTTTCCCGTTCTTCAGGGGGCACTGAAGCTTTCTTT. It translates to CASSFSRSSGGTEAFF.

This clonotype was detected a few times. The genes are TRBV5-1 and TRBJ2-7, with D possibly being TRBD1 (5 bases). This CDR3 spans 13 amino acids. CDR1 and CDR2 from the germline V gene are SGHRS and YFSETQ. Trimming shortened V by 3 bases and J by 6 bases, and 13 bases separated the two germline ends. Here the CDR3 DNA reads TGCGCCAGCAGCTCCCAGGGATACATCGAGCAGTACTTC. This sequence encodes CASSSQGYIEQYF.

This chain joins TRBV5-1 and TRBJ2-3; TRBD2 agrees at 10 bases. V was pared by 0 bases and J by 0 bases, with 7 bases of the junction left unmatched. The germline gives CDR1 SGHRS, CDR2 YFSETQ. This CDR3 has 18 residues. The chain's CDR3 is CASSLEPSGGLSTDTQYF. CDR3 in DNA: TGCGCCAGCAGCTTGGAGCCTAGCGGGGGCCTGAGCACAGATACGCAGTATTTT.

This rearrangement joins TRBV9 to TRBJ1-4; TRBD1 might be the D (6 bases). The V and J ends lost 4 bases and 6 bases respectively, with 16 bases between them. The CDR3 loop spans 15 amino acids. The germline gives CDR1 SGDLS, CDR2 YYNGEE. In DNA form, the CDR3 reads TGTGCCAGCAGCCCGAGGGACACCTGGGATGAAAAACTGTTTTTT. Translation gives CASSPRDTWDEKLFF.

This clonotype was counted ten times or more. The chain carries TRBV4-3 and TRBJ2-7, with TRBD1 identical over 8 bases. With 1 base clipped from V and 4 bases from J, the junction kept 9 bases outside the gene matches. CDR1 is LGHNA and CDR2 is YSLEER in the germline V gene. This CDR3 region has 16 residues. As DNA, the CDR3 is TGCGCCAGCAGCCAAGTTAGGCGGACAGGGATGTACGAGCAGTACTTC. Its translation: CASSQVRRTGMYEQYF.

This clonotype has at least ten counts. The chain combines TRBV14 with TRBJ2-3; weak D call: TRBD2 (5 bases). The ends were cut back, 2 bases at V and 2 bases at J, with 14 bases in the middle. The CDR3 runs 16 residues. The germline gives CDR1 SGHDN, CDR2 FVKESK. The CDR3 DNA sequence: TGTGCCAGCAGCCAAAGTTCTAGCACCCTCACAGATACGCAGTATTTT. Protein product: CASSQSSSTLTDTQYF.

The genes are TRBV20-1 and TRBJ1-4, with D unresolved. The germline gives CDR1 DFQATT, CDR2 SNEGSKA (reference sequence). The V and J ends lost 3 bases and 3 bases respectively, with 8 bases between them. This CDR3 is 13 amino acids long. In DNA form, the CDR3 reads TGCAGTGCTAGTAGTGGGTCTAATGAAAAACTGTTTTTT. Its protein product is CSASSGSNEKLFF.

The chain uses TRBV2 and TRBJ2-1, with 10 bases aligning to TRBD1. Germline V CDR1 and CDR2: SNHLY, FYNNEI. CDR3 length: 14 residues. The V and J ends lost 6 bases and 4 bases, in that order; junction bases with no gene match: 3. CDR3 in amino acids: CASRPGQGYNEQFF. Written as DNA, the CDR3 is TGTGCCAGCAGACCGGGACAGGGGTACAATGAGCAGTTCTTC.

The chain uses TRBV20-1 and TRBJ2-7; 7 bases fit TRBD1. V was pared by 8 bases and J by 5 bases, with 12 bases of the junction left unmatched. The CDR3 has 13 amino acids. Germline CDR1 is DFQATT and CDR2 is SNEGSKA (reference sequence). The CDR3 bases are TGCAGTACCAGCTTCTACAGGGGAAACGAGCAGTACTTC. It is translated as CSTSFYRGNEQYF.